This T cell receptor beta chain was obtained from a study of blood T cells in healthy people across ages. A second 7 to 11 cycle PCR used barcoded and J-beta primers. Each cDNA molecule carried a tag from a template-switch adaptor that contained 12 random nucleotides. MiXCR, run by TCRdb on the 5' RACE reads, gives a single entry per CDR3 protein. The data hold approximately 800,000 distinct CDR3 sequences, with around two thirds observed a single time. Germline-derived CDR1 and CDR2 are SGHRS and YFSETQ. The CDR3 is 16 amino acids. The V and J genes are TRBV5-1 and TRBJ2-4; 10 bases fit TRBD1. The J call may be mistaken, given a closer DNA end match to TRBJ2-7. The source material was blood. The receptor was derived from a man in his thirties or forties in good health. For the CDR3, the DNA is TGCGCCAGCAGCTCCCTCCCGGGACAGGGGTCCTACGAGCAGTACTTC. It translates to CASSSLPGQGSYEQYF.